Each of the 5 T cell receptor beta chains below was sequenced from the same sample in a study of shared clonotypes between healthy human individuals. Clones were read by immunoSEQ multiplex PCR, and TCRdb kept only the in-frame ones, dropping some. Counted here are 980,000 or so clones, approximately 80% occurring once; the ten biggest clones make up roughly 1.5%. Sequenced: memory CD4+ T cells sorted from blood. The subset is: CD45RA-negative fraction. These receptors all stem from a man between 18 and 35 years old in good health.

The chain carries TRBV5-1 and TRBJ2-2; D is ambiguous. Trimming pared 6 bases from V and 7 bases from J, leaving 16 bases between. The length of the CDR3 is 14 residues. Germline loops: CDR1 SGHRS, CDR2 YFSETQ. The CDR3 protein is CASTPAQTFGELFF. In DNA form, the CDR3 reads TGCGCCAGCACCCCGGCCCAAACGTTCGGGGAGCTGTTTTTT.

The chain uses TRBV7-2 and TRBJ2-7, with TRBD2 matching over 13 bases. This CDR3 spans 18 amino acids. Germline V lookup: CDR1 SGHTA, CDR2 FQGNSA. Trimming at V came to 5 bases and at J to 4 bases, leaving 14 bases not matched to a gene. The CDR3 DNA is TGTGCCAGCAGCCAACGACTAGCGGGAGGCCCTGACGCGTACGAGCAGTACTTC. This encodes CASSQRLAGGPDAYEQYF.

Written as DNA, the CDR3 is TGTGCCAGCAGTTCCCGGGACAGCCACTATCTAGGCTACACCTTC. This gives the protein CASSSRDSHYLGYTF. V usage is TRBV28 and J usage is TRBJ1-2; 7 bases match TRBD1. The V and J ends lost 4 bases and 8 bases, in that order; junction bases with no gene match: 13. The V gene's germline CDR1 is MDHEN and CDR2 SYDVKM. The length of the CDR3 is 15 residues.

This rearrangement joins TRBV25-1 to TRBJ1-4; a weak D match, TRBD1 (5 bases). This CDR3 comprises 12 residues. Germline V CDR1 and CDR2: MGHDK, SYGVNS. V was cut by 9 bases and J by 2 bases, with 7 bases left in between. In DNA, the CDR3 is TGTGCCAGGGGGGGGACTAATGAAAAACTGTTTTTT. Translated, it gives CARGGTNEKLFF.

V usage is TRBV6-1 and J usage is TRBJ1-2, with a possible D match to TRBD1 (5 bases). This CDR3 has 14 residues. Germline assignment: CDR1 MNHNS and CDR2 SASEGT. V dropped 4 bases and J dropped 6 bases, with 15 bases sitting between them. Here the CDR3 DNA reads TGTGCCAGCAGTGTCCAGCGGGGGAGCAATGGCTACACCTTC. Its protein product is CASSVQRGSNGYTF.